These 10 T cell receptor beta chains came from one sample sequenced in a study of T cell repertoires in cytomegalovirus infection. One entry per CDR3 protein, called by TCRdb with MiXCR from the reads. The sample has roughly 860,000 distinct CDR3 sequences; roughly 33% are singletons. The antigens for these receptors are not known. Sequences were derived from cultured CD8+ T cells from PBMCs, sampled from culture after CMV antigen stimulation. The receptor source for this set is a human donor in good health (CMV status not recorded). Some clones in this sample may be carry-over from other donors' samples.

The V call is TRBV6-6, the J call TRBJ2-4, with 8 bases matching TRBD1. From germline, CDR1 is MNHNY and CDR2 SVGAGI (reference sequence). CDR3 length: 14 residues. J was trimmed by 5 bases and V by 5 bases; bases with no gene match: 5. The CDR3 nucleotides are TGTGCCAGCAGTCCGACAGGGGTGCAAAACATTCAGTACTTC. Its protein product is CASSPTGVQNIQYF.

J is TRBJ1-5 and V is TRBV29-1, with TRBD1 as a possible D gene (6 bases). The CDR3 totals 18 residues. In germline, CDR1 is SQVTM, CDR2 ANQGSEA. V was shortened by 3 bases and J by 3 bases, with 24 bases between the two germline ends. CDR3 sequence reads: CSVEKSLSAGEDNQPQHF. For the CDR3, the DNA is TGCAGCGTTGAGAAGTCTCTTTCGGCAGGGGAAGACAATCAGCCCCAGCATTTT.

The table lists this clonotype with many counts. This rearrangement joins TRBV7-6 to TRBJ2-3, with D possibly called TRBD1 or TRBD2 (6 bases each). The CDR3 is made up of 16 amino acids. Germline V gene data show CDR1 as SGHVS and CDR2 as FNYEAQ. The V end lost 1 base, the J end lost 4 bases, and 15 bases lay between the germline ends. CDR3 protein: CASSLGPPGGSDTQYF. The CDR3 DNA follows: TGTGCCAGCAGCTTAGGCCCCCCCGGGGGCTCAGATACGCAGTATTTT.

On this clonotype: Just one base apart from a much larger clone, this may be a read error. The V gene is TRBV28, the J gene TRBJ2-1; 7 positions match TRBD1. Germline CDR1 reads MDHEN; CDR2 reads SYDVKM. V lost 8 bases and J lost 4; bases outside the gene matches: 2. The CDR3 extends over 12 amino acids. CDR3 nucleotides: TGTGCCAGCGGGGGACAGTACAATGAGCAGTTCTTC. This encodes CASGGQYNEQFF.

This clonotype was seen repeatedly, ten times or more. The CDR3 here is CAISESNLGWEATNEKLFF. The DNA for the CDR3 is TGTGCCATCAGTGAGTCGAACCTAGGGTGGGAGGCAACTAATGAAAAACTGTTTTTT. This sequence joins TRBV10-3 and TRBJ1-4; D not certain. Germline CDR1 reads ENHRY; CDR2 reads SYGVKD. This CDR3 has 19 residues. Deletions cut 0 bases from V and 0 bases from J, with 17 bases between.

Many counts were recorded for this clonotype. The CDR3 reads CASSPRVYIVSGANVLTF. For the CDR3, the DNA is TGTGCCAGCAGCCCGAGAGTATATATCGTCTCTGGGGCCAACGTCCTGACTTTC. This sequence joins TRBV7-6 and TRBJ2-6; D gene uncertain. The CDR3 has 18 residues. CDR1 is SGHVS, CDR2 FNYEAQ, per germline. V was cut by 5 bases and J by 0 bases, with 17 bases left in between.

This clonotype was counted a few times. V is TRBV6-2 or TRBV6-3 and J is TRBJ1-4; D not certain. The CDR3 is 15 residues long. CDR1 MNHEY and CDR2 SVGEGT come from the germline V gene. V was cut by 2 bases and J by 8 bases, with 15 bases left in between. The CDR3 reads CASSYDNFEGEKLFF. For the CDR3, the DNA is TGTGCCAGCAGTTACGATAATTTCGAGGGAGAAAAACTGTTTTTT.

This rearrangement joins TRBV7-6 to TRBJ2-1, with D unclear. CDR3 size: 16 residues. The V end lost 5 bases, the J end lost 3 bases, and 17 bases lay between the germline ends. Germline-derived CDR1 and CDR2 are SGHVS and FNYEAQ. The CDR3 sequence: CASSPWANTDYNEQFF. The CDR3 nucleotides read TGTGCCAGCAGCCCCTGGGCGAACACGGACTACAATGAGCAGTTCTTC.

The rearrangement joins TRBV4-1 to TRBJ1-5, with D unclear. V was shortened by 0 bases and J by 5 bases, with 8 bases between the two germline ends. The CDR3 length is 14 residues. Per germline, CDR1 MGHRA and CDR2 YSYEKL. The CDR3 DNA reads TGCGCCAGCAGCCAAGAAGCGCGGGATCAGCCCCAGCATTTT. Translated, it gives CASSQEARDQPQHF.

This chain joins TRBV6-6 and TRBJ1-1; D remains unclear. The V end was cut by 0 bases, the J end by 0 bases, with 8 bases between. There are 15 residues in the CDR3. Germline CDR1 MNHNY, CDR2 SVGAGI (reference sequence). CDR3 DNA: TGTGCCAGCAGTTACTCGAAGTCCCTGAACACTGAAGCTTTCTTT. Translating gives CASSYSKSLNTEAFF.